The sequence of this T cell receptor beta chain was determined in a study of CD8+ T cells in alopecia areata. Overall study findings and caveats: Expanded CD8+ clones among the top 100, as well as scalp clonality, were significantly decreased by tofacitinib.

The V gene lost 1 base and the J gene lost 5 bases, with 6 bases spanning the gap. The V gene's germline CDR1 is GTSNPN and CDR2 SVGIG (reference sequence). The CDR3 sequence is 13 residues long. Extraction and reverse transcription of RNA yielded cDNA as the sequencing template. Sequenced by immunoSEQ multiplex PCR; TCRdb stores in-frame clones only, minus some. The sample includes 150,000 to 200,000 clones, about 48% of them seen just once. In regard to this clone: Its matching antigen is unknown.

Treatment described: oral pan-JAK inhibitor, 5-10 mg twice daily. The clonotype comes from a human donor with alopecia areata. The starting material was CD8+ T cells sorted from blood, obtained at week 24, from a patient treated with tofacitinib. The J gene is TRBJ1-6, the V gene TRBV30; D ambiguous. The CDR3 region has the DNA TGTGCCTGGAGTGCGATAAATAATTCACCCCTCCACTTT. Translating gives CAWSAINNSPLHF.